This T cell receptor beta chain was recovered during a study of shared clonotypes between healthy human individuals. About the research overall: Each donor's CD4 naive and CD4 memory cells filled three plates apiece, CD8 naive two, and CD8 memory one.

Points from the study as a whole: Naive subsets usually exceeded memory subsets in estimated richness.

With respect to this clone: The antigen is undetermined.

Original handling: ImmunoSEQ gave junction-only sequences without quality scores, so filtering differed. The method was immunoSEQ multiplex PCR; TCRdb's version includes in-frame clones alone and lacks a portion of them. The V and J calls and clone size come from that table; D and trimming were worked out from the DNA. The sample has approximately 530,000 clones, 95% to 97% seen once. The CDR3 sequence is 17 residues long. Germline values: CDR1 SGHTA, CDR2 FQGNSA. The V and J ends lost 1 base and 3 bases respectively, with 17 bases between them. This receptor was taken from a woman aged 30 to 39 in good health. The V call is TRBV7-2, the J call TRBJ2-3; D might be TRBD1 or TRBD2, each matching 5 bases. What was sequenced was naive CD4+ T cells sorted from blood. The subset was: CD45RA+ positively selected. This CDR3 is CASSLVGPTLGTDTQYF. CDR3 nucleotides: TGTGCCAGCAGCTTAGTGGGACCAACCCTGGGGACAGATACGCAGTATTTT.